This T cell receptor (beta chain) was identified during a study of T cells expressing NK-cell markers. At the level of the study: Sorted CD3+CD56+NKG2C+, CD3+CD56+NKG2C- and CD3+CD56-NKG2C+ T cells supplied TCR beta repertoires. Of eight sequenced donors, seven were HCMV-seropositive and one HCMV-seronegative.

The study, taken as a whole, reports: Of the CD8+ T cells in about 6 donors, roughly 1.0-7.5% belonged to dominant NKG2C+ clonotypes. A handful of donors likewise had their CD3+CD56-NKG2C+ fraction led by these clonotypes.

Turning to this clonotype: What it recognizes is unknown.

The CDR3 spans 13 residues. The germline gives CDR1 SQVTM, CDR2 ANQGSEA. TCRdb reanalyzed the 5' RACE reads, giving one entry per CDR3 protein sequence and no DNA. The sample table includes about 370,000 distinct CDR3 sequences. This chain uses TRBV29-1 with TRBJ2-7; absent DNA, TCRdb's TRBD2 call cannot be checked. The source material was blood T cells: a sorted CD56 or NKG2C T cell subset, CD4+ or CD8+ T cells, or bulk PBMC T cells (not recorded which). The sequence was obtained from a woman aged 45-59 years in good health. The CDR3 sequence is CSVDYTGVGEQYF.